Listed here are 31 T cell receptor beta chains from one sample, sequenced in a study of cytomegalovirus exposure and HLA in healthy donors. The PCR had 60 Vbeta and 13 Jbeta primers. The protocol was immunoSEQ multiplex PCR, while the TCRdb copy is restricted to in-frame clones and leaves out a portion. Counted here are about 140,000 clones, around 80% occurring once; the ten biggest clones make up under 15%. Input material: PBMCs. The receptors were sampled from a woman in her forties in good health and CMV-seronegative.

The chain combines TRBV10-1 with TRBJ1-4; 7 bases are a match to TRBD1. The V segment lost 5 bases and the J segment 8 bases; nucleotides outside the gene matches: 5. Germline V gene lookup returns CDR1 WNHNN and CDR2 SYGVQD (reference sequence). This CDR3 has 13 residues. Here the CDR3 reads CASSQDRLEKLFF. CDR3 sequence (DNA): TGCGCCAGCAGTCAGGACAGGTTGGAAAAACTGTTTTTT.

This chain links TRBV2 with TRBJ1-5, with D unresolved. Germline CDR1 and CDR2: SNHLY and FYNNEI. The germline V and J ends were trimmed by 4 bases and 2 bases, with 9 bases remaining between them. This CDR3 is built from 14 residues. The CDR3 loop is CASSAEMGNQPQHF. CDR3 nucleotides: TGTGCCAGCAGTGCCGAGATGGGCAATCAGCCCCAGCATTTT.

The chain links TRBV6-1 to TRBJ2-7; no reliable D call. Germline values: CDR1 MNHNS, CDR2 SASEGT. V was cut by 4 bases and J by 0 bases, with 7 bases left in between. The CDR3 is made up of 13 amino acids. The chain's CDR3 is CASSVESSYEQYF. The CDR3 DNA reads as TGTGCCAGCAGTGTTGAGAGCTCCTACGAGCAGTACTTC.

The chain carries TRBV7-9 and TRBJ2-5; 7 nucleotides line up with TRBD2. The CDR3 is 18 amino acids. Germline trimming cut 2 bases from V and 3 bases from J; bases unmatched to any gene: 15. In germline, CDR1 is SEHNR, CDR2 FQNEAQ (reference sequence). In DNA, the CDR3 is TGTGCCAGCAGCTTACGGGAGGAGTTCTATACTGACAAAGAGACCCAGTACTTC. Amino acids: CASSLREEFYTDKETQYF.

The CDR3, as DNA: TGTGCCAGCAGCTTACCCCTAGCGGGGAGTAGCTACGAGCAGTACTTC. This gives the protein CASSLPLAGSSYEQYF. The gene calls are TRBV11-2 and TRBJ2-7, with 9 bases lining up with TRBD2. This CDR3 is 16 amino acids long. The trim removed 2 bases at V and 3 bases at J, leaving 8 bases unmatched. Looked up from germline, CDR1 is SGHAT and CDR2 is FQNNGV.

The rearrangement joins TRBV7-2 to TRBJ2-3; a possible D gene is TRBD2 (5 bases). The germline gives CDR1 SGHTA, CDR2 FQGNSA. The CDR3 spans 14 residues. The V end was cut by 5 bases, the J end by 0 bases, with 9 bases between. The CDR3 DNA reads TGTGCCAGCAGCGCCGGGGAAAGCACAGATACGCAGTATTTT. Its protein is CASSAGESTDTQYF. The full variable domain, with the rest looked up from reference TRBV7-2 and TRBJ2-3, is GAGVSQSPSNKVTEKGKDVELRCDPISGHTALYWYRQSLGQGLEFLIYFQGNSAPDKSGLPSDRFSAERTGGSVSTLTIQRTQQEDSAVYLCASSAGESTDTQYFGPGTRLTVL.

The chain carries TRBV6-5 and TRBJ2-3; 8 bases line up with TRBD2. Germline CDR1 is MNHEY and CDR2 is SVGAGI. The CDR3 runs 15 residues. V was pared by 2 bases and J by 4 bases, with 5 bases of the junction left unmatched. The CDR3 reads CASSYVAGLSDTQYF. The DNA for the CDR3 is TGTGCCAGCAGTTACGTAGCGGGGCTTTCAGATACGCAGTATTTT.

CDR3 region: CASSRDRTYEQYF. The CDR3 DNA follows: TGTGCCAGCAGCCGGGACAGGACCTACGAGCAGTACTTC. The chain employs TRBV11-2 and TRBJ2-7; TRBD1 matches at 8 bases. The CDR3 sequence is 13 residues long. V lost 5 bases and J lost 2; bases outside the gene matches: 2. Per the germline V gene, CDR1 is SGHAT and CDR2 is FQNNGV.

The rearrangement links TRBV5-1 to TRBJ1-5; 10 bases are a match to TRBD1. This CDR3 contains 16 residues. Per the germline V gene, CDR1 is SGHRS and CDR2 is YFSETQ. With V trimmed by 0 bases and J by 0 bases, 0 bases remained unmatched. CDR3 in DNA: TGCGCCAGCAGCTTGGGGACAGGGGGTAGCAATCAGCCCCAGCATTTT. This translates into CASSLGTGGSNQPQHF. The entire variable domain, with the rest obtained from reference TRBV5-1 and TRBJ1-5, is as follows: KAGVTQTPRYLIKTRGQQVTLSCSPISGHRSVSWYQQTPGQGLQFLFEYFSETQRNKGNFPGRFSGRQFSNSRSEMNVSTLELGDSALYLCASSLGTGGSNQPQHFGDGTRLSIL.

For this clone: The germline gene is not matched at one end of the junction; a read error may be the cause. The chain joins TRBV2 to TRBJ2-1; D not certain. Germline V gives CDR1 SNHLY, CDR2 FYNNEI. The CDR3 runs 15 residues. The CDR3 here is CASSVPARSYNERFF. DNA of the CDR3: TGTGCCAGCAGTGTTCCGGCCCGCTCCTACAATGAGCGGTTCTTC.

This clone was found once. The chain has TRBV6-1 and TRBJ2-3; the match to TRBD1 covers 7 bases. V shed 8 bases and J 0 bases; nucleotides not matched to a gene: 5. The CDR3 covers 14 residues. The germline V gene has CDR1 MNHNS and CDR2 SASEGT. As DNA, the CDR3 is TGTGCCAGCCTCCCGGGACAGAGCACAGATACGCAGTATTTT. Translation: CASLPGQSTDTQYF.

In the case of this clone: The germline gene is not matched at one end of the junction; a read error may be the cause. The chain couples TRBV11-3 to TRBJ2-7, with a weak D call TRBD1 (5 bases). Germline CDR1 is SGHNT and CDR2 is YENEEA. The length of the CDR3 is 13 residues. CDR3 sequence (DNA): TGTGCCAGCAAGGGGCCCCCACACTACGAGCAGCACTTC. It translates to CASKGPPHYEQHF.

This sequence joins TRBV15 and TRBJ1-5; 7 bases are a match to TRBD1. Unmatched junction bases numbered 8, after V lost 1 base and J lost 2 bases. CDR3 length: 17 residues. In germline, CDR1 is LNHNV, CDR2 YYDKDF (reference sequence). CDR3 sequence: CATSRVGYDRGNQPQHF. The DNA for the CDR3 is TGTGCCACCAGCAGAGTCGGGTACGACAGGGGCAATCAGCCCCAGCATTTT.

V is TRBV6-4 and J is TRBJ1-2, with 8 bases matching TRBD1. The CDR3 length is 15 residues. The trim removed 6 bases at V and 3 bases at J, leaving 9 bases unmatched. Germline CDR1 and CDR2: MRHNA and SNTAGT. CDR3 nucleotide sequence: TGTGCCAGCAGGCCTGGGGCCAGGGGGCACTATGGCTACACCTTC. It is translated as CASRPGARGHYGYTF.

The chain joins TRBV28 to TRBJ1-1, with a tentative D call TRBD1 (5 bases). CDR1 and CDR2 (germline): MDHEN, SYDVKM. Trimming removed 10 bases from V and 2 bases from J, with 17 bases in between. The CDR3 sequence is 14 residues long. The CDR3 DNA is TGTGCCATCGTCATGGACACCAGAAACACTGAAGCTTTCTTT. Amino acid sequence: CAIVMDTRNTEAFF.

V is TRBV5-6 and J is TRBJ1-2; a weak D match, TRBD1 (6 bases). The CDR3 has 16 amino acids. Looked up from germline, CDR1 is SGHDT and CDR2 is YYEEEE. V dropped 1 base and J dropped 5 bases, with 18 bases sitting between them. This CDR3 reads CASSLIGGRSTYGYTF. As DNA, the CDR3 is TGTGCCAGCAGCTTGATCGGGGGGCGATCCACTTATGGCTACACCTTC.

This clone was detected once. The rearrangement links TRBV28 to TRBJ2-5; tentative D call: TRBD2 (5 bases). The germline CDR1 and CDR2 sequences are MDHEN and SYDVKM. V was clipped by 2 bases and J by 5 bases, with 21 bases between them. The CDR3 extends over 17 amino acids. CDR3 sequence reads: CASSLRVRILDRETQYF. CDR3 nucleotide sequence: TGTGCCAGCAGTTTAAGGGTGCGGATACTAGACCGGGAGACCCAGTACTTC.

The chain is built from TRBV7-2 and TRBJ1-5, with 7 nucleotides matching TRBD1. Losses at the gene ends were 1 base for V and 7 bases for J; bases not matched to a gene: 1. This CDR3 has 13 residues. Germline CDR1 SGHTA, CDR2 FQGNSA. The CDR3 DNA reads TGTGCCAGCAGCTTAGGGGACAGCCAGCCCCAGCATTTT. Amino acid sequence: CASSLGDSQPQHF.

Only a few counts were recorded for this clone. The chain has TRBV5-1 and TRBJ2-1; a possible D gene is TRBD1 (6 bases). The CDR3 runs 16 residues. The germline gives CDR1 SGHRS, CDR2 YFSETQ. Trimming stripped 4 bases from V and 3 bases from J, with 17 bases between. CDR3 in DNA: TGCGCCAGCAGCGAGGGGGTCCGGACGAGCTACAATGAGCAGTTCTTC. Its translation: CASSEGVRTSYNEQFF.

CDR3 loop: CASNGGQGTYEQYF. The CDR3 nucleotides are TGTGCCAGCAATGGGGGACAGGGGACCTACGAGCAGTACTTC. The chain recombines TRBV7-9 with TRBJ2-7; 10 bases line up with TRBD1. The germline V gene encodes CDR1 SEHNR and CDR2 FQNEAQ (reference sequence). V gave up 7 bases and J gave up 2 bases; unmatched junction bases: 5. The CDR3 runs to 14 residues.

The rearrangement joins TRBV11-3 to TRBJ2-2; 10 nucleotides agree with TRBD2. Germline-derived CDR1 and CDR2 are SGHNT and YENEEA. With V trimmed by 5 bases and J by 0 bases, 6 bases remained unmatched. The CDR3 runs to 17 residues. CDR3 bases: TGTGCCAGCAGCCCCGGAGGACTAGCGGCGAACACCGGGGAGCTGTTTTTT. This codes for CASSPGGLAANTGELFF.

This chain connects TRBV11-3 to TRBJ2-7, with D unresolved. V was clipped by 2 bases and J by 2 bases, with 10 bases between them. The CDR3 covers 14 residues. In germline, CDR1 is SGHNT, CDR2 YENEEA. The CDR3 DNA reads TGTGCCAGCAGCTTAATCACAGAAACCTACGAGCAGTACTTC. The encoded protein is CASSLITETYEQYF. The complete variable domain, with remaining parts taken from reference TRBV11-3 and TRBJ2-7, reads EAGVVQSPRYKIIEKKQPVAFWCNPISGHNTLYWYLQNLGQGPELLIRYENEEAVDDSQLPKDRFSAERLKGVDSTLKIQPAELGDSAVYLCASSLITETYEQYFGPGTRLTVT.

V is TRBV5-1 and J is TRBJ2-7; 7 nucleotides match TRBD1. Germline V lookup: CDR1 SGHRS, CDR2 YFSETQ. The CDR3 runs 15 residues. Losses at the gene ends were 4 bases for V and 0 bases for J; bases not matched to a gene: 7. CDR3 loop: CASSLGTDPSYEQYF. The CDR3 DNA follows: TGCGCCAGCAGCCTCGGGACAGACCCCTCCTACGAGCAGTACTTC.

This rearrangement joins TRBV7-2 to TRBJ1-2; maybe TRBD1 (5 bases). From germline, CDR1 is SGHTA and CDR2 FQGNSA. V shed 1 base and J shed 2 bases, with 8 bases lying between them. The CDR3 has 14 amino acids. CDR3: CASSLGGSNYGYTF. CDR3 sequence (DNA): TGTGCCAGCAGCTTAGGGGGCTCCAACTATGGCTACACCTTC. The full variable domain, its missing parts supplied by reference TRBV7-2 and TRBJ1-2, is GAGVSQSPSNKVTEKGKDVELRCDPISGHTALYWYRQSLGQGLEFLIYFQGNSAPDKSGLPSDRFSAERTGGSVSTLTIQRTQQEDSAVYLCASSLGGSNYGYTFGSGTRLTVV.

The J gene is TRBJ2-1, the V gene TRBV6-5; 8 bases line up with TRBD2. The V and J ends lost 7 bases and 9 bases, in that order; junction bases with no gene match: 5. From germline, CDR1 is MNHEY and CDR2 SVGAGI. The length of the CDR3 is 12 residues. The DNA of the CDR3 is TGTGCCAGCAAACACGGGAGGGCTGAGCAGTTCTTC. Protein product: CASKHGRAEQFF.

This clone has only a few counts. The gene calls are TRBV10-3 and TRBJ1-1; D not certain. V was clipped by 6 bases and J by 2 bases, with 10 bases between them. The CDR3 is 13 residues long. CDR1 is ENHRY and CDR2 is SYGVKD in the germline V gene. Written as DNA, the CDR3 is TGTGCCATCAGCCGCCAGGTTAACACTGAAGCTTTCTTT. As protein: CAISRQVNTEAFF.

This sequence joins TRBV6-5 and TRBJ2-3; D remains ambiguous. There are 15 residues in the CDR3. Trimming took 6 bases from V and 9 from J, leaving 22 bases between them. Germline V lookup: CDR1 MNHEY, CDR2 SVGAGI. CDR3 protein: CASSRQSRKPNTQYF. The CDR3 region has the DNA TGTGCCAGCAGCCGGCAGTCCAGGAAACCAAACACGCAGTATTTT.

This chain links TRBV6-5 with TRBJ2-3; a weak D match, TRBD1 (6 bases). The CDR3 extends over 16 amino acids. Trimming shortened V by 2 bases and J by 0 bases, and 12 bases separated the two germline ends. Per the germline V gene, CDR1 is MNHEY and CDR2 is SVGAGI. CDR3 protein: CASSYRGNPSTDTQYF. The CDR3 DNA reads as TGTGCCAGCAGTTACAGGGGGAACCCTAGCACAGATACGCAGTATTTT.

This chain uses TRBV7-8 with TRBJ2-7; 8 bases line up with TRBD2. Losses at the gene ends were 5 bases for V and 2 bases for J; bases not matched to a gene: 5. CDR1 is SGHVS, CDR2 FQNEAQ, per germline. The CDR3 has 14 amino acids. Here the CDR3 reads CASSPGLAPYEQYF. The CDR3 coding sequence is TGTGCCAGCAGCCCAGGACTAGCTCCCTACGAGCAGTACTTC.

V and J are TRBV19 and TRBJ1-5; possibly TRBD1 for D (6 bases). The CDR3 is 15 amino acids. Germline V gives CDR1 LNHDA, CDR2 SQIVND (reference sequence). Trimming took 0 bases from V and 5 from J, leaving 11 bases between them. DNA of the CDR3: TGTGCCAGTAGTATAGACAGGGGCCCTTATCAGCCCCAGCATTTT. As protein: CASSIDRGPYQPQHF.

This clone has a single count. This chain uses TRBV11-3 with TRBJ1-1; unclear D gene. CDR1 is SGHNT and CDR2 is YENEEA in the germline V gene. There are 13 residues in the CDR3. The V end lost 6 bases, the J end lost 1 base, and 9 bases lay between the germline ends. This chain's CDR3 is CASSSTENTEAFF. CDR3 bases: TGTGCCAGCAGTTCTACAGAGAACACTGAAGCTTTCTTT.